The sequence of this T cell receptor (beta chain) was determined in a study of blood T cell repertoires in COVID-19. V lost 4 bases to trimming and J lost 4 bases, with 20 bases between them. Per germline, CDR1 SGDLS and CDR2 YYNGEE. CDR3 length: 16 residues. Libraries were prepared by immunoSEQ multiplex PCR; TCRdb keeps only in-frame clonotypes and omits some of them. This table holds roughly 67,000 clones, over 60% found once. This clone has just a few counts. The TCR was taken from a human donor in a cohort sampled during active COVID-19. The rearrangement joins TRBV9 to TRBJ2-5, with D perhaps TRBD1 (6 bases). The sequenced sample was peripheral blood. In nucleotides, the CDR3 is TGTGCCAGCAGCCAGGGGCGCAGGCCAGTGGGAGAGACCCAGTACTTC. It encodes CASSQGRRPVGETQYF.